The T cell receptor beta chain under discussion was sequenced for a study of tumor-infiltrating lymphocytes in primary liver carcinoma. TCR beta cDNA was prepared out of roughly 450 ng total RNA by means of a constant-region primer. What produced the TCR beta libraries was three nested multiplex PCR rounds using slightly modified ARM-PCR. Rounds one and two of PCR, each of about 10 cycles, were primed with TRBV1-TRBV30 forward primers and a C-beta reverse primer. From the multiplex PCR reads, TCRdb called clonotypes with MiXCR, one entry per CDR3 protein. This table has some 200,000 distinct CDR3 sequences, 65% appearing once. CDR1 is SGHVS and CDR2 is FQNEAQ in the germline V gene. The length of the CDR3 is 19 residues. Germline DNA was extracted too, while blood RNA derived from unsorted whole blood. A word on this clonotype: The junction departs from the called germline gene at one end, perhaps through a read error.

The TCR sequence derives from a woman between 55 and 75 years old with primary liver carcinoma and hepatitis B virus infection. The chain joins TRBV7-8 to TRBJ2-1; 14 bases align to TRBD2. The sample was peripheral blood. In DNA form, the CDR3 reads TGTGCCGGCAGCTTATCGTCATATAGTGGACTAGCGGGAGGCAATGAGCAGTTCTTC. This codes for CAGSLSSYSGLAGGNEQFF.